These T cell receptor beta chains were read from a single sample in a study of blood T cell repertoires in COVID-19. Method: immunoSEQ multiplex PCR; TCRdb's copy keeps in-frame clones and lacks some. Seen here are about 160,000 clones, around 84% observed once, and the top ten hold around 7%. Sequenced sample: PBMCs or T cells enriched from blood (not recorded which). The origin of the receptors is a man between 45 and 60 years old who had recovered from COVID-19. The CDR3 runs from the conserved cysteine through the conserved F or W. A D gene is named only where the DNA matches it firmly. Rows may omit the clone size; those that give it use once, few, many or a size class.

D gene: TRBD1; J gene: TRBJ2-3; V gene: TRBV5-6; clone size: .; CDR3 protein: CASSRRTGKENTQYF; CDR3 DNA: TGTGCCAGCAGCCGTAGGACAGGGAAAGAAAATACGCAGTATTTT
D gene: .; J gene: TRBJ2-2; V gene: TRBV7-6; clone size: .; CDR3 protein: CASSQTTGRAGELFF; CDR3 DNA: TGTGCCAGCAGCCAAACCACAGGGAGAGCCGGGGAGCTGTTTTTT
D gene: .; J gene: TRBJ1-3; V gene: TRBV4-3; clone size: .; CDR3 protein: CASSHGDSPGNTIYF; CDR3 DNA: TGCGCCAGCAGCCATGGGGACTCTCCTGGAAACACCATATATTTT
D gene: .; J gene: TRBJ1-6; V gene: TRBV19; clone size: few; CDR3 protein: CASRQGISPLHF; CDR3 DNA: TGTGCCAGTAGACAGGGTATTTCACCCCTCCACTTT
D gene: .; J gene: TRBJ1-2; V gene: TRBV18; clone size: once; CDR3 protein: CASSRNGYGYTF; CDR3 DNA: TGTGCCAGCTCACGCAACGGCTATGGCTACACCTTC
D gene: .; J gene: TRBJ1-4; V gene: TRBV5-8; clone size: .; CDR3 protein: CASSLGGRGSTNEKLFF; CDR3 DNA: TGTGCCAGCAGCTTGGGGGGCAGGGGCTCAACTAATGAAAAACTGTTTTTT
D gene: .; J gene: TRBJ2-5; V gene: TRBV3-1/TRBV3-2; clone size: .; CDR3 protein: CASSPAGETQYF; CDR3 DNA: TGTGCCAGCAGCCCCGCCGGGGAGACCCAGTACTTC
D gene: .; J gene: TRBJ2-5; V gene: TRBV2; clone size: few; CDR3 protein: CASRGGAFQETQYF; CDR3 DNA: TGTGCCAGCAGGGGGGGGGCCTTCCAAGAGACCCAGTACTTC
D gene: .; J gene: TRBJ2-2; V gene: TRBV28; clone size: .; CDR3 protein: CASGRGNTGELFF; CDR3 DNA: TGTGCCAGTGGACGGGGGAACACCGGGGAGCTGTTTTTT
D gene: TRBD1; J gene: TRBJ1-1; V gene: TRBV4-3; clone size: .; CDR3 protein: CASSQEEGTGALNTEAFF; CDR3 DNA: TGCGCCAGCAGCCAAGAGGAGGGGACAGGGGCTCTGAACACTGAAGCTTTCTTT
D gene: TRBD1; J gene: TRBJ1-2; V gene: TRBV19; clone size: once; CDR3 protein: CASSPRTGGSYGYTF; CDR3 DNA: TGTGCCAGTAGTCCCCGGACAGGGGGCAGCTATGGCTACACCTTC
D gene: TRBD1; J gene: TRBJ2-2; V gene: TRBV27; clone size: .; CDR3 protein: CASSSGYDRVIVTGELFF; CDR3 DNA: TGTGCCAGCAGTTCGGGCTATGACAGGGTGATTGTCACCGGGGAGCTGTTTTTT
D gene: .; J gene: TRBJ1-1; V gene: TRBV3-1/TRBV3-2; clone size: .; CDR3 protein: CASSQVVGQGGGEAFF; CDR3 DNA: TGTGCCAGCAGCCAAGTGGTGGGGCAGGGCGGTGGTGAAGCTTTCTTT
D gene: .; J gene: TRBJ1-2; V gene: TRBV4-1; clone size: .; CDR3 protein: CASSQLGVGGYTF; CDR3 DNA: TGCGCCAGCAGCCAACTTGGAGTAGGTGGCTACACCTTC
D gene: .; J gene: TRBJ1-2; V gene: TRBV6-5; clone size: .; CDR3 protein: CASRLPGDYGYTF; CDR3 DNA: TGTGCCAGCAGACTCCCAGGGGACTATGGCTACACCTTC
D gene: TRBD1; J gene: TRBJ1-4; V gene: TRBV6-6; clone size: .; CDR3 protein: CASRTQGYEKLFF; CDR3 DNA: TGTGCCAGCAGGACACAGGGGTATGAAAAACTGTTTTTT
D gene: TRBD1; J gene: TRBJ2-5; V gene: TRBV11-2; clone size: once; CDR3 protein: CASSYSGTRGQTQYF; CDR3 DNA: TGTGCCAGCAGCTACTCCGGGACAAGGGGGCAGACCCAGTACTTC
D gene: .; J gene: TRBJ1-1; V gene: TRBV7-8; clone size: once; CDR3 protein: CASSFSTEAFF; CDR3 DNA: TGTGCCAGCAGCTTCTCCACTGAAGCTTTCTTT
D gene: .; J gene: TRBJ1-2; V gene: TRBV6-5; clone size: once; CDR3 protein: CASSYDIQGYGYTF; CDR3 DNA: TGTGCCAGCAGTTACGACATCCAGGGGTATGGCTACACCTTC
D gene: TRBD1; J gene: TRBJ2-1; V gene: TRBV12-3/TRBV12-4; clone size: .; CDR3 protein: CASSFDRVDEQFF; CDR3 DNA: TGTGCCAGCAGTTTTGACAGGGTTGATGAGCAGTTCTTC
D gene: .; J gene: TRBJ1-6; V gene: TRBV5-6; clone size: once; CDR3 protein: CASSYQGPDLNSPLHF; CDR3 DNA: TGTGCCAGCAGCTACCAGGGGCCCGATCTCAATTCACCCCTCCACTTT
D gene: TRBD1; J gene: TRBJ1-6; V gene: TRBV7-2; clone size: .; CDR3 protein: CASRSRTGENSPLHF; CDR3 DNA: TGTGCCAGCAGATCCCGGACAGGGGAAAATTCACCCCTCCACTTT
D gene: TRBD2; J gene: TRBJ2-1; V gene: TRBV13; clone size: .; CDR3 protein: CASSFPAGGYNEQFF; CDR3 DNA: TGTGCCAGCAGCTTTCCAGCGGGGGGATACAATGAGCAGTTCTTC